Reported below is one T cell receptor (beta chain). The antigen is undetermined. V was pared by 5 bases and J by 6 bases, with 8 bases of the junction left unmatched. Germline V gives CDR1 SGHTA, CDR2 FQGNSA. The CDR3 contains 16 residues. The data were obtained in a study of tumour-infiltrating T cells in Burkitt lymphoma. Study-level information: All epidemiological Burkitt lymphoma subtypes were represented in the cohort. Repertoire clonality predicted overall and progression-free survival.

Overall study findings and caveats: Several public clonotypes recurred in numerous Burkitt lymphoma patients.

Profiling relied on immunoSEQ multiplex PCR, and the TCRdb table lists in-frame clones only, not all of them. Of around 46,000 clones listed, around a third were seen once; the top ten hold roughly 2.8%. Sequencing used tumor tissue. The sequence was obtained from a human donor with Burkitt lymphoma. This rearrangement joins TRBV7-2 to TRBJ2-6; 9 bases are shared with TRBD1. The DNA of the CDR3 is TGTGCCAGCAGCCCTGGGACAGGGAGTACGGCCAACGTCCTGACTTTC. It yields the protein CASSPGTGSTANVLTF.